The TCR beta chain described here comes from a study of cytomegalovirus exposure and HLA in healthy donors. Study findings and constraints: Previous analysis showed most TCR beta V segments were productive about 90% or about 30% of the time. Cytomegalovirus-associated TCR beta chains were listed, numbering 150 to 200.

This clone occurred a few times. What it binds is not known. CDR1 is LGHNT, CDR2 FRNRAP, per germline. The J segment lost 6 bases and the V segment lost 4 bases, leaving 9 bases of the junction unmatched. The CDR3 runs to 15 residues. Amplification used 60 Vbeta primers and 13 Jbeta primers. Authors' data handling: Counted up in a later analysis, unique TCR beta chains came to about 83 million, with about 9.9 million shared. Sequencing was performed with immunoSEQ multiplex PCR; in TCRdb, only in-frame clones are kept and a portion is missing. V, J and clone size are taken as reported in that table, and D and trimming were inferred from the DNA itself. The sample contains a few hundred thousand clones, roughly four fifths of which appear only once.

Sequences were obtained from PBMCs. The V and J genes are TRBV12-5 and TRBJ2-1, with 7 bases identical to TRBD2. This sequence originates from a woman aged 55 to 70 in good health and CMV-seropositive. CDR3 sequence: CASGSPGTKGNEQFF. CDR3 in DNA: TGTGCTAGTGGTTCTCCCGGGACTAAAGGCAATGAGCAGTTCTTC.